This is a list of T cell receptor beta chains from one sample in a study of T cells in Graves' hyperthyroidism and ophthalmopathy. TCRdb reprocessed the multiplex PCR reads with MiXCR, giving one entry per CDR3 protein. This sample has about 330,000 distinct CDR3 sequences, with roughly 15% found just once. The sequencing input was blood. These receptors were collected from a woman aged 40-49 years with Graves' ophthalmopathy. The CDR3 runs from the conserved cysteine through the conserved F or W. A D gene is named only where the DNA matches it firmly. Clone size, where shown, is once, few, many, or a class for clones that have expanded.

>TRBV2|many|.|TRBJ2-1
CASRAFYEQFF
TGTGCCAGCAGGGCCTTCTATGAGCAGTTCTTC
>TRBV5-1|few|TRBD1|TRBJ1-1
CASSLGGTGGRAFF
TGCGCCAGCAGCTTGGGTGGGACAGGGGGCAGAGCTTTCTTT
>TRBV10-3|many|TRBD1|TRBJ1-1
CAISDPDRGGAEAFF
TGTGCCATCAGTGACCCCGACAGGGGGGGGGCTGAAGCTTTCTTT
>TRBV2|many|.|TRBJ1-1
CASSEAWGVNTEAFF
TGTGCCAGCAGTGAAGCTTGGGGAGTGAACACTGAAGCTTTCTTT
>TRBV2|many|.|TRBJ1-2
CASDRGNGYGYTF
TGTGCCAGTGATAGGGGGAACGGCTATGGCTACACCTTC
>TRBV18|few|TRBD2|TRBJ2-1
CASSPPLAGGNEQFF
TGTGCCAGCTCACCACCACTAGCCGGGGGGAATGAGCAGTTCTTC
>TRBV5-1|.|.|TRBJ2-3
CASSLGDSADTQYF
TGCGCCAGCAGCTTGGGAGACAGTGCAGATACGCAGTATTTT
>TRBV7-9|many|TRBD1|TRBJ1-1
CASSLGQGMPEAFF
TGTGCCAGCAGCTTAGGACAGGGAATGCCTGAAGCTTTCTTT
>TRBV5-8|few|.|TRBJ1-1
CASSYPKVAAPKAFF
TGTGCCAGCAGCTACCCCAAGGTCGCGGCCCCAAAAGCTTTCTTT
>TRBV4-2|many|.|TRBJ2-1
CASSQESYNEQFF
TGTGCCAGCAGCCAAGAGAGTTACAATGAGCAGTTCTTC
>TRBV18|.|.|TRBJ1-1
CASSGAGGNTEAFF
TGTGCCAGCTCTGGGGCAGGCGGGAACACTGAAGCTTTCTTT
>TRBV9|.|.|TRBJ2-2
CASSVGGFTGELFF
TGTGCCAGCAGCGTAGGCGGTTTCACCGGGGAGCTGTTTTTT
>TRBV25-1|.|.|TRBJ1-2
CASSEYAGNYGYTF
TGTGCCAGCAGTGAATACGCCGGAAACTATGGCTACACCTTC
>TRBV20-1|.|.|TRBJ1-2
CSARDVGMYGYTF
TGCAGTGCTAGAGATGTCGGGATGTATGGCTACACCTTC
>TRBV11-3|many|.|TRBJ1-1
CASSLDGRGVAEAFF
TGTGCCAGCAGCTTAGATGGTAGGGGTGTCGCTGAAGCTTTCTTT
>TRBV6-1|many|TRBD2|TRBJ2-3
CASSGLAPNTDTQYF
TGTGCCAGCAGTGGACTAGCGCCAAACACAGATACGCAGTATTTT
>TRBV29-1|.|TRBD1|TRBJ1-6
CSVAGTGNSPLHF
TGCAGCGTTGCCGGGACAGGAAATTCACCCCTCCACTTT
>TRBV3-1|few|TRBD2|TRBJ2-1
CASSRGTSGVGGEQFF
TGTGCCAGCAGCCGTGGGACTAGCGGCGTAGGGGGTGAGCAGTTCTTC
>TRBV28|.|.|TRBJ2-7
CASSERQGRYEQYF
TGTGCCAGCAGTGAGCGGCAGGGGAGGTACGAGCAGTACTTC
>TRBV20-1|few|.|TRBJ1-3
CSAVSGVSGNTIYF
TGCAGTGCTGTATCAGGGGTCTCTGGAAACACCATATATTTT
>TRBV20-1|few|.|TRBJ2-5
CSAAPWGLQETQYF
TGCAGTGCCGCCCCTTGGGGGCTACAAGAGACCCAGTACTTC
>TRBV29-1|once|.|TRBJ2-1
CSVVGQSYNEQFF
TGCAGCGTTGTCGGCCAATCCTACAATGAGCAGTTCTTC
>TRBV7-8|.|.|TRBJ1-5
CASSLASMSNQPQHF
TGTGCCAGCAGCTTGGCCAGTATGAGCAATCAGCCCCAGCATTTT
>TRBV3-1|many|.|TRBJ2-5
CASSQEVETQYF
TGTGCCAGCAGCCAAGAGGTTGAGACCCAGTACTTC